The clone carrying this T cell receptor beta chain came up a few times. This CDR3 region has 17 residues. V was pared by 10 bases and J by 5 bases, with 18 bases of the junction left unmatched. The entry originates in a study of T cells in Graves' hyperthyroidism and ophthalmopathy. The source of the PBMCs was more than 9.5 ml of fresh peripheral blood. Template material for amplifying TCR beta CDR3 regions consisted of RNA transcripts. HTBI primers were used for first-round RT-PCR of the TCR CDR3. TCRdb redid the calling of the multiplex PCR reads with MiXCR, one entry per CDR3 protein. The repertoire consists of 640,000 or so distinct CDR3 sequences, with roughly 15% occurring once and the leading ten covering roughly 4.5%.

The sample consisted of blood. The V gene is TRBV12-3 or TRBV12-4, the J gene TRBJ2-7; 12 bases are shared with TRBD2. The clonotype comes from a woman in her forties with Graves' ophthalmopathy. CDR3 DNA: TGTGCCACCCCGGGACTAGCGGGCTGTTGGACCCCTAACGAGCAGTACTTC. As protein: CATPGLAGCWTPNEQYF.